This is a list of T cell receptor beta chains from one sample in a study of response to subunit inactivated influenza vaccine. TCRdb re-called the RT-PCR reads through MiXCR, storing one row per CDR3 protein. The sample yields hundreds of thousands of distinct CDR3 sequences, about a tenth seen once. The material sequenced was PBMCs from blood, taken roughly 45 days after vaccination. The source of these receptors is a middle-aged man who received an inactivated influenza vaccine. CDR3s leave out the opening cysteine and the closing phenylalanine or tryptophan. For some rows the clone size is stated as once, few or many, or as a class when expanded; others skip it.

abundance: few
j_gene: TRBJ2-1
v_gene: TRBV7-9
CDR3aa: ASSPMADEQF

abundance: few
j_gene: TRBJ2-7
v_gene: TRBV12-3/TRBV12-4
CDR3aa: ASSLTRSEQY

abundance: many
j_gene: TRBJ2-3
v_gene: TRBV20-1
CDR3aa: SATRDPLRGGDTQY

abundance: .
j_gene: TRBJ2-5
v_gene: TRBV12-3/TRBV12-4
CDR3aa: ASSLGTVETQY

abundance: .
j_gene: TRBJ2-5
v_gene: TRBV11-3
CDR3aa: ASSSIAGSETQY

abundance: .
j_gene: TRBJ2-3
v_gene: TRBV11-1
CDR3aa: ASSLEASGPPGLPDTQY

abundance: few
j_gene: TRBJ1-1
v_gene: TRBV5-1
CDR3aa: ASRIAGAGNTEAF

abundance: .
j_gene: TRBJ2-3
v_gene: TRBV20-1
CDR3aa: SEETGLTDTQY

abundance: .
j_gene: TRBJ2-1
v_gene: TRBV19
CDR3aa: ASRAGQGNNEQF

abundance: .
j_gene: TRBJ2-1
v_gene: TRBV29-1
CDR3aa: SVEGTSGTA

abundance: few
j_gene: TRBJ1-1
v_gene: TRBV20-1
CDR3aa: SARGGGQRTLNTEAF

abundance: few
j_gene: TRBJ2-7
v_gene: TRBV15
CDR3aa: ATSRDQSYEQY

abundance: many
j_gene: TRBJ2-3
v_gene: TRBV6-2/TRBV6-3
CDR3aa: ASSYGVPGQGIRSSTDTQY

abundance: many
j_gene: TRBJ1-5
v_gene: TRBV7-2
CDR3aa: ASSLRGQPQH

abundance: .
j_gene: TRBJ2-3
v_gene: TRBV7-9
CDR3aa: ASSLARGSTDTQY

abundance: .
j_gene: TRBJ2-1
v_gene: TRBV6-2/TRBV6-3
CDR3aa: ASSPTSASEQF

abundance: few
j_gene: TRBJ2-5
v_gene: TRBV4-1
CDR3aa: ASSQEFGGGGTQY

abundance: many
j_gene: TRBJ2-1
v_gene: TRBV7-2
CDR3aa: ASSNTGNYEQF

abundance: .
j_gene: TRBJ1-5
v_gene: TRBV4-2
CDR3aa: ASSQGQGPQH

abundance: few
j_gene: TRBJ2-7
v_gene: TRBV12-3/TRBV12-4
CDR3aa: ASSENFGGEQY

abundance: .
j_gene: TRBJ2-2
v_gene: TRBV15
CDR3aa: ATSSHLTELF

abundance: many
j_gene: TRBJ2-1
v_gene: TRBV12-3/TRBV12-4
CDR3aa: ASSLVRTGGYNEQF

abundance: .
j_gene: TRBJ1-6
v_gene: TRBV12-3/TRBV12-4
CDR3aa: ASRQGGGDSPLH

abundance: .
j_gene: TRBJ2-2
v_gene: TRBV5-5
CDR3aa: ASSLGRAGSGELF